Presented here are 5 T cell receptor beta chains from one specimen sequenced in a study of cytomegalovirus exposure and HLA in healthy donors (TCRdb year 2017). The library was made by the immunoSEQ multiplex PCR assay. For the multiplex PCR, a mixture combining 60 forward primers for TCR Vbeta segments and 13 reverse primers for TCR Jbeta segments was used. Here the immuneACCESS table is served through TCRdb, limited to in-frame sequences with V and J called. Missing clones are a known gap in these copies; in checked studies unresolved V genes cover under half, and the rest lacks a known reason. For this sample the table gives around 100,000 clones, of which 84% were detected only once. The leading ten clones occupy around 6% of the sample. Material for sequencing was PBMCs. The receptors derive from a woman aged 18-30 years in good health and CMV-seropositive.

J is TRBJ1-5 and V is TRBV28; TRBD1 matches at 8 bases. This CDR3 has 15 amino acids. With 4 bases clipped from V and 7 bases from J, the junction kept 9 bases outside the gene matches. The germline gives CDR1 MDHEN, CDR2 SYDVKM. The CDR3 DNA reads TGTGCCAGCAGTTCACATGGACAGGGATCGCAGCCCCAGCATTTT. As protein: CASSSHGQGSQPQHF.

The chain is built from TRBV6-5 and TRBJ1-4, with 7 bases matching TRBD1. CDR1 and CDR2 from the germline V gene are MNHEY and SVGAGI. The length of the CDR3 is 15 residues. Losses at the gene ends were 2 bases for V and 4 bases for J; bases not matched to a gene: 4. The CDR3 is CASSYRRGDNEKLFF. CDR3 sequence (DNA): TGTGCCAGCAGTTACCGCAGGGGGGATAATGAAAAACTGTTTTTT.

This clone was detected once. The rearrangement joins TRBV4-1 to TRBJ2-6, with a tentative D call TRBD1 (6 bases). The germline V gene encodes CDR1 MGHRA and CDR2 YSYEKL. Trimming cost V 3 bases and J 4 bases, with 16 bases left between them. This CDR3 is built from 17 residues. The CDR3 bases are TGCGCCAGCAGCCACCCCCAGGGGACGGGCGGGGCCAACGTCCTGACTTTC. Residues: CASSHPQGTGGANVLTF.

The genes are TRBV5-8 and TRBJ2-5, with D possibly matching TRBD1 (5 bases). TRBJ2-7 matches the DNA end more closely, so the J call is doubtful. Germline V gene lookup returns CDR1 SGHTS and CDR2 YDEGEE. This CDR3 comprises 13 residues. The CDR3 sequence is CASSLRQPYEQYF. DNA for the CDR3: TGTGCCAGCAGTCTTCGACAGCCCTACGAGCAGTACTTC.

J is TRBJ2-3 and V is TRBV9, with a possible D match to TRBD1 (6 bases). The CDR3 is 13 residues long. The germline V gene encodes CDR1 SGDLS and CDR2 YYNGEE. Trimming shortened V by 4 bases and J by 2 bases, and 8 bases separated the two germline ends. The CDR3 DNA reads TGTGCCAGCAGCCAGGGGCACACAGATACGCAGTATTTT. It specifies CASSQGHTDTQYF.